One and the same sample provided the 12 T cell receptor beta chains below, sequenced in a study of cytomegalovirus exposure and HLA in healthy donors. Use of 60 Vbeta and 13 Jbeta primers characterized the PCR. Measured with immunoSEQ multiplex PCR; TCRdb has only the in-frame clones, and not every one. This sample's clone table lists 130,000 or so clones. The sequenced material came from PBMCs. The source of these receptors is a woman between 18 and 29 years old in good health and CMV-seronegative.

As concerns this clone: The junction differs from germline at one of its ends, possibly a read error. CDR3 loop: CSVEPGQISGEKLFF. The CDR3 DNA reads as TGTAGCGTGGAACCGGGACAGATATCAGGGGAAAAACTGTTTTTT. The V call is TRBV29-1, the J call TRBJ1-4; TRBD1 matches 7 bases. This CDR3 region has 15 residues. Germline CDR1 and CDR2: SQVTM and ANQGSEA.

The chain employs TRBV5-4 and TRBJ1-1; TRBD1 aligns across 8 bases. V trimming: 0 bases; J trimming: 0 bases; junction bases outside the gene matches: 4. Germline V gene data show CDR1 as SGHNT and CDR2 as YYREEE (reference sequence). This CDR3 is built from 16 residues. CDR3 nucleotide sequence: TGTGCCAGCAGCTTGGGGGCAGGGGGCATGAACACTGAAGCTTTCTTT. Protein: CASSLGAGGMNTEAFF.

V and J are TRBV5-4 and TRBJ2-2; 10 bases match TRBD2. The CDR3 contains 16 residues. Germline trimming cut 5 bases from V and 8 bases from J; bases unmatched to any gene: 12. Germline assignment: CDR1 SGHNT and CDR2 YYREEE (reference sequence). The CDR3 is CASSSPSGRGSGELFF. The CDR3 region has the DNA TGTGCCAGCAGTTCCCCCAGCGGGAGGGGCTCTGGGGAGCTGTTTTTT.

This chain links TRBV18 with TRBJ1-2, with 11 nucleotides matching TRBD1. In germline, CDR1 is KGHSH, CDR2 LQKENI. This CDR3 is 17 amino acids long. The ends lost 0 bases at V and 7 bases at J; junction bases unmatched: 10. CDR3 DNA: TGTGCCAGCTCACCACCCGGAGCCGGGACAGGGGGATTTGGCTACACCTTC. Translating it yields CASSPPGAGTGGFGYTF.

V usage is TRBV6-5 and J usage is TRBJ1-1, with D hard to call. The V gene lost 0 bases and the J gene lost 3 bases, with 8 bases spanning the gap. The CDR3 loop spans 14 amino acids. The V gene's germline CDR1 is MNHEY and CDR2 SVGAGI. The CDR3 DNA sequence: TGTGCCAGCAGTTACTCCCACAGAGACACTGAAGCTTTCTTT. It encodes CASSYSHRDTEAFF.

The V gene is TRBV27, the J gene TRBJ2-1; D gene ambiguous. Between the trimmed V and J ends, which lost 2 bases and 8 bases, there was a span of 22 bases. The germline V gene has CDR1 MNHEY and CDR2 SMNVEV (reference sequence). The CDR3 sequence is 17 residues long. The CDR3 sequence is CASSLGARSTRLHEQFF. CDR3 bases: TGTGCCAGCAGTTTAGGTGCCCGATCAACCAGACTCCATGAGCAGTTCTTC.

V and J are TRBV5-4 and TRBJ2-7, with 10 bases aligning to TRBD2. Germline trimming cut 5 bases from V and 7 bases from J; bases unmatched to any gene: 12. CDR1 and CDR2 from the germline V gene are SGHNT and YYREEE (reference sequence). This CDR3 has 15 residues. The CDR3 DNA is TGTGCCAGCAGTCTCCCCGGGACTAGCGAGAAGGAGCAGTACTTC. Amino acids: CASSLPGTSEKEQYF.

The chain is built from TRBV14 and TRBJ2-7; 7 positions match TRBD1. V lost 0 bases, J lost 0 bases, and 11 bases stayed unmatched. The CDR3 covers 18 residues. Germline-derived CDR1 and CDR2 are SGHDN and FVKESK. DNA for the CDR3: TGTGCCAGCAGCCAAGATTGGCGGTCAGGGGGTGACTCCTACGAGCAGTACGTC. Amino acid sequence: CASSQDWRSGGDSYEQYV.

The chain recombines TRBV30 with TRBJ1-2; D might be TRBD1 (6 bases). Trimming pared 4 bases from V and 4 bases from J, leaving 10 bases between. Germline V CDR1 and CDR2: GTSNPN, SVGIG (reference sequence). CDR3 length equals 12 residues. CDR3 sequence (DNA): TGTGCCTGGAAGGGGGACCTCTATGGCTACACCTTC. As protein: CAWKGDLYGYTF.

Comment on this clone: At one end, the junction sequence differs from germline, possibly due to a read error. The chain uses TRBV6-5 and TRBJ1-3; D not certain. The CDR3 runs 12 residues. Per germline, CDR1 MNHEY and CDR2 SVGAGI. CDR3 bases: TGTGCCAACAGTTACACACAGAGCCCCATATATTTT. Its protein is CANSYTQSPIYF.

The rearrangement links TRBV2 to TRBJ1-5; D gene unclear. CDR3 length: 11 amino acids. Trimming took 5 bases from V and 4 from J, leaving 3 bases between them. Germline CDR1 and CDR2: SNHLY and FYNNEI. This chain's CDR3 is CASSLNQPQHF. The CDR3 coding sequence is TGTGCCAGCAGTTTAAATCAGCCCCAGCATTTT.

The chain recombines TRBV5-5 with TRBJ1-2; no reliable D call. The germline V gene encodes CDR1 SGHKS and CDR2 YYEKEE (reference sequence). The V gene lost 4 bases and the J gene lost 5 bases, with 15 bases spanning the gap. The CDR3 extends over 14 amino acids. The CDR3 DNA reads TGTGCCAGCAGCCTCGGGAGGAGTCTTTATGGCTACACCTTC. Translation gives CASSLGRSLYGYTF. The full variable domain, with the rest looked up from reference TRBV5-5 and TRBJ1-2, is DAGVTQSPTHLIKTRGQQVTLRCSPISGHKSVSWYQQVLGQGPQFIFQYYEKEERGRGNFPDRFSARQFPNYSSELNVNALLLGDSALYLCASSLGRSLYGYTFGSGTRLTVV.